Shown below are 9 T cell receptor beta chains from a single sample sequenced in a study of Tregs in tolerant kidney transplant recipients. Clones were sequenced by immunoSEQ multiplex PCR, and TCRdb holds only the in-frame ones, with some missing. This sample's table reports some 52,000 clones. This specimen consisted of CD4+ T cells from blood, obtained before the transplant. The receptor set was obtained from a human donor who received a combined kidney and bone marrow transplant.

To note about this clone: Read data end 3 residues before the CDR3 end; the end is taken from the germline J gene. The rearrangement joins TRBV18 to TRBJ2-5; 7 bases are shared with TRBD1. J was trimmed by 0 bases and V by 0 bases; bases with no gene match: 4. The CDR3 totals 16 residues. In germline, CDR1 is KGHSH, CDR2 LQKENI. The CDR3 spells CASSPPGQTYQETQYF. The sequenced part of the CDR3 DNA is TGTGCCAGCTCACCACCGGGACAGACGTACCAAGAGACC.

To note about this clone: The sequence runs out 3 residues before the end of the CDR3; the remainder is reconstructed from the germline J gene. The rearrangement links TRBV19 to TRBJ2-5; 9 bases fit TRBD1. This CDR3 comprises 15 residues. Germline V CDR1 and CDR2: LNHDA, SQIVND (reference sequence). V was clipped by 5 bases and J by 4 bases; unmatched bases: 8. The CDR3 loop is CASSLYGQGRETQYF. The DNA read from the CDR3 is TGTGCCAGTAGTTTATATGGACAGGGGAGAGAGACC.

In regard to this clone: Coverage ceases 3 residues before the CDR3 finishes, and the germline J gene fills in the end. The chain is built from TRBV2 and TRBJ1-1; 11 bases align to TRBD1. Germline V gene data show CDR1 as SNHLY and CDR2 as FYNNEI. With V trimmed by 6 bases and J by 6 bases, 6 bases remained unmatched. CDR3 length: 14 residues. The sequenced part of the CDR3 DNA is TGTGCCAGCAGGAGGCTGGGACAGGGGGCTGAA. This codes for CASRRLGQGAE. The full CDR3 reads CASRRLGQGAEAFF.

A word on this clone: The CDR3 end lies 3 residues beyond the end of the read and is filled in from the germline J gene. The chain recombines TRBV30 with TRBJ2-1; 7 positions agree with TRBD1. The CDR3 runs to 15 residues. Germline V gene sequence: CDR1 GTSNPN, CDR2 SVGIG (reference sequence). V lost 3 bases to trimming and J lost 0 bases; unmatched junction nucleotides: 5. CDR3: CAWRGNRGSYNEQFF. Partial CDR3 DNA: TGTGCCTGGAGAGGCAACAGGGGCTCCTACAATGAG. The variable domain in full, completed from reference TRBV30 and TRBJ2-1, reads SQTIHQWPATLVQPVGSPLSLECTVEGTSNPNLYWYRQAAGRGLQLLFYSVGIGQISSEVPQNLSASRPQDRQFILSSKKLLLSDSGFYLCAWRGNRGSYNEQFFGPGTRLTVL.

With respect to this clone: The CDR3 end falls 3 residues outside the read, so it is completed with the germline J gene. The rearrangement uses TRBV19 and TRBJ1-3; TRBD1 aligns across 7 bases. The CDR3 covers 14 residues. The germline CDR1 and CDR2 sequences are LNHDA and SQIVND (reference sequence). The J segment lost 3 bases and the V segment lost 6 bases, leaving 5 bases of the junction unmatched. The sequenced part of the CDR3 DNA is TGTGCCAGTAGGCCCAGGGGGGATGGAAACACC. This translates into CASRPRGDGNT. The full CDR3 protein is CASRPRGDGNTIYF.

On this clone itself: The read stops 3 residues short of the end of the CDR3; the missing end is completed from the germline J gene. This rearrangement joins TRBV18 to TRBJ2-5, with 7 bases identical to TRBD1. This CDR3 comprises 16 residues. V lost 4 bases to trimming and J lost 2 bases; unmatched junction nucleotides: 10. The germline CDR1 and CDR2 sequences are KGHSH and LQKENI. This CDR3 reads CASSLSAGQAQETQYF. CDR3 DNA, as far as it was read: TGTGCCAGCTCACTATCGGCAGGACAGGCACAAGAGACC.

Points on this clone: The CDR3 end lies 3 residues beyond the end of the read and is filled in from the germline J gene. The chain couples TRBV18 to TRBJ2-2, with a possible D match to TRBD2 (5 bases). CDR1 and CDR2 (germline): KGHSH, LQKENI. CDR3 length: 13 residues. The germline V and J ends were trimmed by 5 bases and 8 bases, with 12 bases remaining between them. CDR3 DNA, as far as it was read: TGTGCCAGCTCATCGTCCCGGGGAGGGGAG. The encoded protein is CASSSSRGGE. In full, the CDR3 is CASSSSRGGELFF.

For this clone: The CDR3 end lies 3 residues beyond the end of the read and is filled in from the germline J gene. The chain couples TRBV29-1 to TRBJ2-5; D is perhaps TRBD2 (6 bases). Germline V gives CDR1 SQVTM, CDR2 ANQGSEA. This CDR3 region has 15 residues. With 5 bases removed from V and 1 base from J, the gap between germline ends came to 17 bases. The CDR3 sequence is CSVLRRGLPQETQYF. The part of the CDR3 DNA that was read is TGCAGCGTTCTTAGGAGGGGACTCCCCCAAGAGACC.

As regards this clone: The CDR3 end falls 3 residues outside the read, so it is completed with the germline J gene. The chain is built from TRBV19 and TRBJ2-3, with TRBD2 as a possible D gene (6 bases). Germline V CDR1 and CDR2: LNHDA, SQIVND (reference sequence). There are 15 residues in the CDR3. Trimming stripped 6 bases from V and 1 base from J, with 14 bases between. This chain's CDR3 is CASSLDGGGTDTQYF. Incomplete CDR3 DNA: TGTGCCAGTAGCCTGGACGGGGGAGGCACAGATACG.